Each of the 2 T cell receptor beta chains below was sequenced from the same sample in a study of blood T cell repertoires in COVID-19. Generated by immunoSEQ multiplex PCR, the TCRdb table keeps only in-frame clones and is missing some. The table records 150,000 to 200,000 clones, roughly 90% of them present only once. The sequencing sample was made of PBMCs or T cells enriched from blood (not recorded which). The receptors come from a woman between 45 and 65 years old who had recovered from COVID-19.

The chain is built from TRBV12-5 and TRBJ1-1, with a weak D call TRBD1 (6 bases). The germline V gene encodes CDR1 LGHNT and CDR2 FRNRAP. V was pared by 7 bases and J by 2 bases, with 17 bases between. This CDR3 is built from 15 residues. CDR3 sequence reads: CASAVGGGANTEAFF. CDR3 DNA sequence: TGTGCTAGTGCCGTAGGGGGGGGAGCCAACACTGAAGCTTTCTTT.

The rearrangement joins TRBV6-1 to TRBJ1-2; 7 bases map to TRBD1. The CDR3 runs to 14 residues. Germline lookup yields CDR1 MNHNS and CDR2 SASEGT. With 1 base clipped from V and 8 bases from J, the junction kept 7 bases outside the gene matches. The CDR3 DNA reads TGTGCCAGCAGTGAAGGAGGGGGCGCTGGCGGCTACACCTTC. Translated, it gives CASSEGGGAGGYTF.